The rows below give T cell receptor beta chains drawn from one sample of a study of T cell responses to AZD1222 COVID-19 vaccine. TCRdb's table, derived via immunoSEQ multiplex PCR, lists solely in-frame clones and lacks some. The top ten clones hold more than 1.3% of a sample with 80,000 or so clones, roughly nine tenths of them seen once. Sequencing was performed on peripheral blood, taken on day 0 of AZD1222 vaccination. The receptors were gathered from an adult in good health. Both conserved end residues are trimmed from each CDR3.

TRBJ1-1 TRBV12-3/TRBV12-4 ASSMDPRTEAF
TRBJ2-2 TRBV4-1 ASSQGDGRPNAAGELF
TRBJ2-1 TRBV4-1 ASSQVDILSYNEQF
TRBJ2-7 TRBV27 ASTSHADRGIHEQY
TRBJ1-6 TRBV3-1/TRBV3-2 ASSQLGRENSPLH
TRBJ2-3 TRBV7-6 ASSSEDRNTDTQY
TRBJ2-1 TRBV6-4 ATSPSASGYNEQF
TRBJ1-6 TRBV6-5 ASSFSPDYNSPLH
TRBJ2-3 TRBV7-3 ASSPNQRGSTDTQY
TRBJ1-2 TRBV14 ASSRILGSGYT
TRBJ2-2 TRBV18 ASSPSGRTNTGELF
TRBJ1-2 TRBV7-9 ASSPGQIYGYT
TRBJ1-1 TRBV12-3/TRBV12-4 AVYQGVGTEAF
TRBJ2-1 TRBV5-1 ASSLEGGGYNEQF
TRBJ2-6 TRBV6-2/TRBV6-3 ASSPTGTGSLSGANVLT
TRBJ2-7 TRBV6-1 ASSEYSSEQY
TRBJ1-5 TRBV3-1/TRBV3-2 ASSPWDKSQPQH
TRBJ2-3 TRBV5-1 ASSLEASGGPTDTQY
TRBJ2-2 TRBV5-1 ASSLMGTNTGELF
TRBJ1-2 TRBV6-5 ASSSSRGDSYGYT
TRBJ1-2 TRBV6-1 ASSETPGGFYGYT
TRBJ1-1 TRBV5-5 ASSLEGLNTEAF
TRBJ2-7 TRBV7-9 ASSLLLSGSFDEQY
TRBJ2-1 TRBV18 ASSPQGDRGEQF
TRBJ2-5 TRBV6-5 ASSYPRTGSETQY
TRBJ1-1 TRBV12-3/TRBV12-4 ASSLKGMAF
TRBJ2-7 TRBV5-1 ASSFTAGGREQY
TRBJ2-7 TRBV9 ASSVGGRTYEQY
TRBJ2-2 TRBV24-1 ATSDVGTSGNTGELF
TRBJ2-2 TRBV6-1 ASSEAPTSGNTGELF
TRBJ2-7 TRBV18 ASSRTGGGNSEQY
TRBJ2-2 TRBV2 ASSEEDRVPGELF
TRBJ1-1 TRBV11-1 ASSLGTGDTEAF
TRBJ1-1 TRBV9 ASSVLTGDTEAF
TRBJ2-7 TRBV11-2 ASSPPTGSGRAVSEQY
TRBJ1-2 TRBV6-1 ASREGTRTGYGYT
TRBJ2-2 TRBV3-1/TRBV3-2 ASSPTGTSRSGELF
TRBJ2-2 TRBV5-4 ASSLIGAGELF
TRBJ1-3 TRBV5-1 ASSLESEIGNTIY
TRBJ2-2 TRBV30 AWNWRSSNTGELF
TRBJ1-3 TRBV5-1 ASSQGLSGNTIY
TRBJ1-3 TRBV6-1 ASSDPGGYVSGNTIY
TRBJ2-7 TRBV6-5 ASSSGTGGEQY
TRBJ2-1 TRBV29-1 SVGRAPNEQF
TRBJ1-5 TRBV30 AWRPSGQFNQPQH
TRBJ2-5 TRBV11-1 ASSSAEGSLSQETQY
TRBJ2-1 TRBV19 ASTISGTSGKIPF
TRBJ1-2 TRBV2 ASEQDRSYGYT
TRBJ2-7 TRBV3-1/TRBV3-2 ASSPGNSYEQY
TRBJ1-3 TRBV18 ASSRQGGNTIY
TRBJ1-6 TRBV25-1 ASSTQGVTGASPLH
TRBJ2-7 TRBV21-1 AGTAAPIEQY
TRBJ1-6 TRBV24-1 ATRRTASSYNSPLH
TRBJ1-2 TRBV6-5 ASSYSPLAGAKGYT